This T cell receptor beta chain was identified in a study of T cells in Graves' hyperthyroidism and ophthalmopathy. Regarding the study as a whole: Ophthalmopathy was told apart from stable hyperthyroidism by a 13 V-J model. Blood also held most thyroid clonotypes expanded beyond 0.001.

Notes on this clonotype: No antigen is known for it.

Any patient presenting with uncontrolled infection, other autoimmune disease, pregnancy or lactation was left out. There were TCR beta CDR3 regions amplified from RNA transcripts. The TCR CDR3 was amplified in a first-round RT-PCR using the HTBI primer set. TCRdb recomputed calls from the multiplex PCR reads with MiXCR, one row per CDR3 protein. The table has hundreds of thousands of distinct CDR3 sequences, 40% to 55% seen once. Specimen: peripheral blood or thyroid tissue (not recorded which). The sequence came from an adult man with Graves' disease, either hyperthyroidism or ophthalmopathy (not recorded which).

CDR3 DNA sequence: TGCAGTGCTAGTACAGGGTCCGGGGAGACCCAGTACTTC. It specifies CSASTGSGETQYF. This rearrangement joins TRBV20-1 to TRBJ2-5, with a weak D call TRBD1 (6 bases). Germline V gene sequence: CDR1 DFQATT, CDR2 SNEGSKA (reference sequence). The CDR3 is 13 residues long. Trimming cost V 3 bases and J 5 bases, with 13 bases left between them.